This entry describes one T cell receptor (beta chain). The target antigen is unknown. This specimen comes from a study of cytomegalovirus exposure and HLA in healthy donors. Overall study results and limits: Reports indicated that the classifier achieved high specificity and sensitivity in diagnosing cytomegalovirus status.

With 6 bases clipped from V and 3 bases from J, the junction kept 5 bases outside the gene matches. The V gene's germline CDR1 is SNHLY and CDR2 FYNNEI. CDR3 length: 15 residues. In the PCR, 60 Vbeta and 13 Jbeta primers were used. Profiling relied on immunoSEQ multiplex PCR, and the TCRdb table lists in-frame clones only, not all of them. The sample gives around 150,000 clones, 70% to 90% of which show up once; about 1.9% is in the top ten. The rearrangement links TRBV2 to TRBJ1-3, with 10 bases that match TRBD1. The sequence came from a woman between 18 and 29 years old in good health and CMV-seronegative. Sample: PBMCs. This CDR3 is CASRGTGAIGNTIYF. The DNA of the CDR3 is TGTGCCAGCAGAGGGACAGGGGCAATTGGAAACACCATATATTTT.